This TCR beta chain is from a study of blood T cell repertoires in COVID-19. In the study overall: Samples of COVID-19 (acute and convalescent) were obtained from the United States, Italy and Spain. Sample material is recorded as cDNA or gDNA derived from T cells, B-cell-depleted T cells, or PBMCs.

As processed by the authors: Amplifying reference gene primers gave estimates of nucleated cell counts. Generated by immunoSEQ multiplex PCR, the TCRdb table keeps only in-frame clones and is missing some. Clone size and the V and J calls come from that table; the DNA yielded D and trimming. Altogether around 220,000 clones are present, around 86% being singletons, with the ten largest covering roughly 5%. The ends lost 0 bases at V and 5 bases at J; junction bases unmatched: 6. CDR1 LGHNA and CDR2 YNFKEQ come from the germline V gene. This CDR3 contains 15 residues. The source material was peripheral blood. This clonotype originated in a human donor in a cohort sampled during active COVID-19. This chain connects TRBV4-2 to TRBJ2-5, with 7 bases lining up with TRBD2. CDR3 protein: CASSQDGGRGETQYF. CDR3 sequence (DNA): TGTGCCAGCAGCCAAGATGGCGGGAGAGGTGAGACCCAGTACTTC.